This TCR beta chain emerged from a study of CD8 T cells in Susac syndrome (dated by TCRdb to about 2019). For context, the study as a whole: Repertoire sequencing was used to test whether CD8+ T cell activation and differentiation in Susac syndrome was antigen driven.

RNA was extracted using the RNeasy kit, and roughly 0.45 to 1 microgram was reverse transcribed with random hexamers. The immunoSEQ multiplex PCR assay, covering 54 Vbeta and 13 Jbeta segments, was used to amplify TCR beta CDR3 regions. Bias from PCR amplification was corrected by using a synthetic template baseline for primer optimization and for computational correction. From the authors' description of their analysis: Only productive sequences were kept, with reads annotated to V, D and J genes according to IMGT and analyzed in immunoSEQ Analyzer. To calculate clonality, Shannon entropy was normalized by log2 of the number of productive unique sequences and then subtracted from one. For each patient and control, public and private clones were evaluated among the 100 most prevalent clones. Susac-specific clones were defined as absent from healthy and MS cohorts, around 1,000 published viral clones and other ImmuneACCESS disease sequences. TCRdb took the public reads, trimmed them with fastp at Q25, ran MiXCR for clone calling and kept in-frame beta chains. Every CDR3 protein is listed once, alongside the most common genes and DNA of its rows. TCRdb, not the authors, supplied the V and J calls. This sample is represented by 150,000 to 250,000 distinct CDR3 sequences; about 96% of them were singletons. The ten largest clones represent 0.093% of the sample.

What the study reported, not specific to this receptor: The number of individuals in the TCR sequencing and HLA analysis was acknowledged as relatively small.

Peripheral blood CD8+ and CD4+ T cells from healthy donors, Susac syndrome patients and multiple sclerosis patients were profiled by high-throughput TCR beta sequencing. Multiple sclerosis controls were treatment-naive patients with stable or active relapsing-remitting disease fulfilling revised McDonald criteria. CD8+ TEMRA cells were enriched by FACS, while bulk CD8+ and CD4+ T cells were purified by magnetic negative isolation. Blood was collected in EDTA tubes and processed within 24 hours, with PBMCs isolated through density gradient centrifugation. PBMCs intended for TCR sequencing were frozen in liquid nitrogen and were later thawed in a 37 degrees C water bath. A purity of at least 90% was achieved for sorted or isolated CD4+, CD8+ and CD8+ TEMRA cells. Comments on this clonotype: Its antigen target is currently unknown. No much larger clonotype is one base removed from it; base qualities were not supplied.

The receptor's source is a human donor with multiple sclerosis. The sequenced sample was CD4+ T cells from PBMCs.

The CDR3 is CSGQATNTEAFF. The DNA sequence follows: TGCAGCGGACAGGCCACGAACACTGAAGCTTTCTTT. Recombination linked TRBV29-1 to TRBJ1-1; a weak D assignment points to TRBD1 (6 bases agree). Measured from the cysteine to the phenylalanine, the CDR3 is 12 residues long. Just CDR3 DNA is preserved here, 36 bases in frame from base 1. V loses 7 bases of germline sequence and J loses 1 base, and the interval between the two ends is 10 bases. CDR1 and CDR2, looked up from the germline V gene, are SQVTM and ANQGSEA.